The present T cell receptor beta chain was sequenced within a study of blood T cell repertoires in COVID-19. Study-level information: Acute and convalescent COVID-19 samples came from the United States, Italy and Spain. From T cells, B-cell-depleted T cells, or PBMCs came the material, which was cDNA or gDNA.

Deletions cut 0 bases from V and 5 bases from J, with 4 bases between. In germline, CDR1 is MNHEY, CDR2 SVGEGT. The CDR3 loop spans 12 amino acids. Authors' processing steps: Estimation of nucleated cell counts was performed using reference gene primer amplification. Sequencing used immunoSEQ multiplex PCR; TCRdb keeps in-frame clones, though not all of them. The V and J calls and clone size were taken over from that table, and D and trimming were inferred from the DNA. The table has tens of thousands of clones, roughly 83% seen once; the top ten hold around 38%. What was sequenced was peripheral blood. The chain combines TRBV6-2 or TRBV6-3 with TRBJ1-1; no firm D call. This TCR derives from a man aged 80 or over with acute or convalescent COVID-19. The CDR3 DNA follows: TGTGCCAGCAGTTACTCTATGACTGAAGCTTTCTTT. Translating it yields CASSYSMTEAFF.